This T cell receptor (beta chain) was obtained from a study of T cell clonality in common variable immunodeficiency (dated by TCRdb to 2015 to 2017). Study-wide conclusions, independent of this receptor: CVID subjects shared fewer TCRbeta clones with each other than healthy controls did (p < 0.0001). Even though DNA input was equal, the average per sample came to about 81,820 unique sequences for controls compared with 30,000 to 40,000 for CVID samples. Differences among patients in the CVID cohort limited the correlations between repertoire features and clinical complications. It was noted by the authors that sequencing of the repertoires of T cell subpopulations would be needed to clarify the cause of the increased clonality in CVID. Compared with healthy controls, CVID subjects showed increased TCRbeta clonality (t-test p = 0.018), a feature most characteristic of about a third of subjects. Reportedly, TCRbeta sequences from CVID had fewer deletions and N-nucleotide insertions, and highly modified clones with 13 or more V deletions were absent from CVID.

Diagnosis of CVID followed standard criteria, namely serum IgG, IgA and/or IgM below the normal range together with specific antibody deficiency. The CVID group comprised around 45 subjects, roughly 15 female and around 30 male, aged roughly 9 to 70 years with a mean age of 40. Both CVID patients and healthy controls were predominantly of Caucasian heritage. Replacement immunoglobulin therapy had been administered to all CVID subjects for at least one year at the time of study participation. At blood collection, none of the CVID subjects was ill or on immunomodulatory or immunosuppressive medication. Heparinized peripheral whole blood samples of roughly 5 to 8.5 ml were obtained from each donor. Genomic DNA from adults with common variable immune deficiency (CVID) and from healthy adult controls was used to sequence TCRbeta CDR3 repertoires. Diluted blood was subjected to density centrifugation over Hypaque 1077 or Ficoll-Paque for isolation of peripheral blood mononuclear cells. Genomic DNA was obtained from unsorted mononuclear cells through either Qiagen column purification or a centrifugation-based method.

For sequencing input, CVID and control samples contributed equivalent amounts of genomic DNA. For every sample, a 60 bp segment covering the rearranged TCRbeta CDR3 region was amplified and then sequenced. The immunoSEQ assay, a bias-corrected multiplex PCR combined with high-throughput sequencing, was used to amplify TCRbeta. The authors' pipeline ran thus. Each unique nucleotide sequence was treated as a clone and annotated with V, D and J genes, copy number and frequency. Sequences were labeled productive if in frame, and non-productive if out of frame or containing stop codons. Clonality was calculated from Shannon's entropy as previously described. The predicted amino acid sequences of productive clones were used to derive mean CDR3 Kyte-Doolittle hydropathy. Hierarchical clustering of scaled V gene usage was performed with the R hclust function using Manhattan distance and complete linkage. To assess clone sharing by CDR3 amino acid sequence, 12 repertoires per group were resampled over 100 rounds. Repertoires were searched for 65 to 75 published EBV-specific and nearly 250 published CMV-specific TCRbeta sequences. After a couple of CVID samples that produced fewer than 10,000 sequences were dropped from the analysis, around 40 CVID repertoires remained. Entries here come from immuneACCESS through TCRdb and include only in-frame sequences with V and J called. Some clones fail to appear in such tables; in the studies checked, an unresolved V gene covers under half of the shortfall, and the cause of the remainder is unknown. V, J and clone size are taken as reported in that table, and D and trimming were inferred from the DNA itself. The table for this sample lists under 40,000 clones, none of them counted only once. The ten largest clonotypes hold around 5.9% of the sample.

This clone was picked up a small number of times. Its binding antigen is unknown. The read falls 3 residues short of the CDR3 end, and the missing part is taken from the germline J gene. V loses 3 bases, J loses 5 bases, and the germline ends lie 13 bases apart. The CDR3 has 15 amino acids, counting the end cysteine and phenylalanine. The 36 bases shown cover part of the CDR3, and their frame starts at base 1. CDR1 and CDR2 (LNHDA, SQIVND) derive from the germline V gene (reference sequence). The sample consisted of peripheral blood mononuclear cells. In this chain, TRBV19 is recombined with TRBJ2-2; a tentative D match to TRBD1 spans 8 bases. This clonotype originated in a human donor with common variable immunodeficiency. The CDR3 bases that were read are TGTGCCAGTAGTATGAACAGGGGGGGTACCGGGGAG. It specifies CASSMNRGGTGE. The entire CDR3 reads CASSMNRGGTGELFF.